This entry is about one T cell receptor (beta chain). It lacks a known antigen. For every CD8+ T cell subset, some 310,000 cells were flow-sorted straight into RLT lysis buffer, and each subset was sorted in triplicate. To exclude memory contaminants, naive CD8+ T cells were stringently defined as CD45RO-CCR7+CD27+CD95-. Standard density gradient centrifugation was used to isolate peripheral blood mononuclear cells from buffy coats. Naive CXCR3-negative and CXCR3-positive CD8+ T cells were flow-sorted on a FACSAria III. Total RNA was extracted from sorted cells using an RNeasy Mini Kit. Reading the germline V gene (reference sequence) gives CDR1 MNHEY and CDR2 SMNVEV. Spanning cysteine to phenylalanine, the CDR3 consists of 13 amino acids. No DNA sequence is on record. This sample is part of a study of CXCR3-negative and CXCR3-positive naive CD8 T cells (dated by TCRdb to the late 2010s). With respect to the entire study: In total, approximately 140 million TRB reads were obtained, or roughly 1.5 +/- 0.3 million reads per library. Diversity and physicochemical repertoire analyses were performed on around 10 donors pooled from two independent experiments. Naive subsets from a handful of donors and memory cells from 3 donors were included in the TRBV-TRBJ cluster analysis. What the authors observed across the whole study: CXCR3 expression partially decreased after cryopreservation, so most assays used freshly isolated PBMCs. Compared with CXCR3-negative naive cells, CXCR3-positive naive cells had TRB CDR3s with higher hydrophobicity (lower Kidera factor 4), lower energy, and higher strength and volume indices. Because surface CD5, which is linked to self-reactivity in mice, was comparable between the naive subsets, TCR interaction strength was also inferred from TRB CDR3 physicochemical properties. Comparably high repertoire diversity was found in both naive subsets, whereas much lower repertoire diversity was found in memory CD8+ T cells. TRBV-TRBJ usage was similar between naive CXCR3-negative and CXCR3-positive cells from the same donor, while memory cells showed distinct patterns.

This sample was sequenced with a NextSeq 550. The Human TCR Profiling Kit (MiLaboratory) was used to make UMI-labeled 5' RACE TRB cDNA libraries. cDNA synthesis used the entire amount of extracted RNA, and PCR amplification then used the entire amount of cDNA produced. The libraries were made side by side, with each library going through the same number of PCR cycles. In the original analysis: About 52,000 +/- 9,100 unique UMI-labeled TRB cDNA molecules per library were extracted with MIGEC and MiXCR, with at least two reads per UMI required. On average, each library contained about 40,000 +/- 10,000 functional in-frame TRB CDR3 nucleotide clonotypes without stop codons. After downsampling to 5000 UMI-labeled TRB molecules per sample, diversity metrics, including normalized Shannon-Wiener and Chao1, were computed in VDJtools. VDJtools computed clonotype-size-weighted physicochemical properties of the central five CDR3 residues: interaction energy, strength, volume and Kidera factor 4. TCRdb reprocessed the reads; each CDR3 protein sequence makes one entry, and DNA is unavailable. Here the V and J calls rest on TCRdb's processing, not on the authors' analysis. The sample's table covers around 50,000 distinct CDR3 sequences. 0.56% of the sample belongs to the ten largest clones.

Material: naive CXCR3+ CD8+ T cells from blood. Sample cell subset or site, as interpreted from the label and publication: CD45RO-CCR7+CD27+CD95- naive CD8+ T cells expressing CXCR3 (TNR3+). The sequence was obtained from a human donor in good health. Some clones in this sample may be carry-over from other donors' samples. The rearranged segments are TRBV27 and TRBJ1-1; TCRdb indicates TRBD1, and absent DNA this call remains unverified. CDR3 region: CASGLTGGTEAFF.